Here is one T cell receptor beta chain with its context. Its antigen is not known. This sample stems from a study of OX40 agonist ivuxolimab in advanced cancers. Study in general: Allowance was made for prior anti-PD-1, anti-PD-L1 or anti-CTLA-4 therapy, and 35% to 40% had some. General observations from the study: On average, a greater number of expanded clones characterised CD8+ T cells relative to CD4+.

J gave up 4 bases and V 5 bases, and 11 bases lay outside the gene matches. The CDR3 is 16 amino acids. Germline lookup yields CDR1 MGHDK and CDR2 SYGVNS. Blood specimens came from baseline, cycle 4 day 1, and cycle 7 day 1. Clones were sequenced by immunoSEQ multiplex PCR, and TCRdb holds only the in-frame ones, with some missing. Among about 56,000 clones, approximately 91% were seen once, and the ten largest hold approximately 25%. The TCR sequence derives from an adult with an advanced solid tumor such as melanoma, head and neck, liver or kidney cancer. Sequencing used CD4+ or CD8+ T cells sorted from blood, obtained in a trial of the OX40 agonist ivuxolimab. This chain connects TRBV25-1 to TRBJ1-3; the match to TRBD1 covers 7 bases. The chain's CDR3 is CASSTFNRGPGNTIYF. The CDR3 coding sequence is TGTGCCAGCAGTACGTTTAACAGGGGACCCGGAAACACCATATATTTT.